This T cell receptor beta chain was sequenced in a study of blood T cell repertoires in COVID-19. Germline V gives CDR1 MDHEN, CDR2 SYDVKM. V was cut by 5 bases and J by 5 bases, with 7 bases left in between. The CDR3 length is 11 residues. Authors' data handling: Estimation of nucleated cell counts was performed using reference gene primer amplification. Data came from immunoSEQ multiplex PCR; TCRdb stores just in-frame clones and leaves some out. The V and J calls and the clone size are those of that table, but D and trimming were determined from the DNA. Of some 250,000 clones in the sample, around 85% were seen once.

The source material was peripheral blood. This receptor was obtained from a woman in her 30s who had recovered from COVID-19. The chain joins TRBV28 to TRBJ2-7, with D possibly TRBD1 on 5 matching bases. CDR3 amino acids: CASSGRDEQYF. The CDR3 coding sequence is TGTGCCAGCAGTGGCAGGGACGAGCAGTACTTC. The full variable domain, in which reference TRBV28 and TRBJ2-7 provide the parts outside the CDR3, is DVKVTQSSRYLVKRTGEKVFLECVQDMDHENMFWYRQDPGLGLRLIYFSYDVKMKEKGDIPEGYSVSREKKERFSLILESASTNQTSMYLCASSGRDEQYFGPGTRLTVT.